Sequencing of this T cell receptor beta chain was carried out in a study of regulatory and conventional T cells in RAG deficiency. To note about this clone: Its target is unknown.

The data were produced by immunoSEQ multiplex PCR, yet TCRdb's version contains in-frame clones alone and is incomplete. Of about 34,000 clones listed, more than 75% were seen once; the top ten hold about 3.4%. Overall study findings and caveats: Omenn patients showed >85% Treg-Tconv overlap and shorter CDR3 lengths.

Blood CD4+ CD25-low CD127-high conventional T cells supplied the genomic DNA template. These data were also reused for a study on regulatory T cells. That work adds: Primers: 52 TRBV forward and 13 TRBJ reverse.

Sequencing input: CD4+ effector T cells sorted from blood. This TCR derives from a human donor in good health.

The CDR3 is CASSLDLVRTDTQYF. CDR3 DNA: TGTGCCAGCAGCTTAGATCTGGTTCGCACAGATACGCAGTATTTT. The chain uses TRBV11-2 and TRBJ2-3; D uncertain. The CDR3 length is 15 residues. Trimming stripped 0 bases from V and 1 base from J, with 8 bases between. Germline V lookup: CDR1 SGHAT, CDR2 FQNNGV.